The 10 T cell receptor beta chains reported below all come from one sample, sequenced in a study of blood T cell repertoires in COVID-19. Generated by immunoSEQ multiplex PCR, the TCRdb table keeps only in-frame clones and is missing some. The top ten hold more than 15% of the sample, which has 250,000 to 350,000 clones, about 86% seen once. Sequenced material: peripheral blood. The receptor set was obtained from a person aged 65 to 79 with COVID-19, enrolled during active disease.

The sample holds one count of this clone. V usage is TRBV5-5 and J usage is TRBJ1-6, with D hard to call. The germline V gene encodes CDR1 SGHKS and CDR2 YYEKEE (reference sequence). Trimming stripped 0 bases from V and 7 bases from J, with 8 bases between. The CDR3 has 14 residues. CDR3 residues: CASSLGLPNSPLHF. Here the CDR3 DNA reads TGTGCCAGCAGCTTGGGGCTTCCCAATTCACCCCTCCACTTT.

The chain has TRBV9 and TRBJ2-5, with D perhaps TRBD2 (5 bases). Deletions cut 4 bases from V and 1 base from J, with 26 bases between. CDR1 is SGDLS and CDR2 is YYNGEE in the germline V gene. The CDR3 spans 19 residues. The CDR3 DNA reads TGTGCCAGCAGCCTCGGGGTGGCAGGAGACTTACGAACCCAAGAGACCCAGTACTTC. Translating gives CASSLGVAGDLRTQETQYF.

The rearrangement links TRBV7-2 to TRBJ2-5, with TRBD2 matching 9 bases. CDR3 length: 15 residues. Per germline, CDR1 SGHTA and CDR2 FQGNSA. The V gene end was trimmed by 5 bases and the J gene end by 5 bases; junction bases not matched to a gene: 9. CDR3 residues: CASSKPAGGAETQYF. As DNA, the CDR3 is TGTGCCAGCAGCAAACCAGCGGGGGGAGCGGAGACCCAGTACTTC.

The chain uses TRBV14 and TRBJ2-3, with TRBD1 matching over 7 bases. From germline, CDR1 is SGHDN and CDR2 FVKESK. The CDR3 is 15 amino acids. V lost 3 bases to trimming and J lost 2 bases; unmatched junction nucleotides: 5. The CDR3 reads CASSHPRGNTDTQYF. CDR3 nucleotide sequence: TGTGCCAGCAGCCATCCCAGGGGGAACACAGATACGCAGTATTTT.

A single count supports this clone. The gene calls are TRBV4-2 and TRBJ1-5, with 7 positions matching TRBD1. Germline V CDR1 and CDR2: LGHNA, YNFKEQ. This CDR3 spans 16 amino acids. V trimming: 0 bases; J trimming: 5 bases; junction bases outside the gene matches: 7. Here the CDR3 reads CASSQEPNRGDQPQHF. For the CDR3, the DNA is TGTGCCAGCAGCCAAGAACCTAACAGGGGAGATCAGCCCCAGCATTTT.

This clone was counted between two and nine times. V and J are TRBV14 and TRBJ1-1, with D maybe TRBD1 (5 bases). The CDR3 length is 13 residues. Germline V gene data show CDR1 as SGHDN and CDR2 as FVKESK. Deletions cut 6 bases from V and 1 base from J, with 9 bases between. This CDR3 is CASSYTGNTEAFF. Here the CDR3 DNA reads TGTGCCAGCAGTTACACAGGGAACACTGAAGCTTTCTTT.

V and J are TRBV7-2 and TRBJ2-2; D gene ambiguous. Between the trimmed V and J ends, which lost 4 bases and 4 bases, there was a span of 7 bases. This CDR3 spans 13 amino acids. Germline values: CDR1 SGHTA, CDR2 FQGNSA. CDR3 protein: CASSSPRTGELFF. CDR3 nucleotide sequence: TGTGCCAGCAGCTCCCCTCGCACCGGGGAGCTGTTTTTT.

The chain joins TRBV7-2 to TRBJ2-7; D not resolved. Germline V CDR1 and CDR2: SGHTA, FQGNSA. Trimming removed 3 bases at V and 4 bases at J, with 7 bases between. CDR3 length equals 12 residues. This CDR3 reads CASSFASYEQYF. CDR3 coding DNA: TGTGCCAGCAGCTTTGCTAGTTACGAGCAGTACTTC.

The rearrangement uses TRBV27 and TRBJ2-1; 8 bases are shared with TRBD1. This CDR3 spans 15 amino acids. After removal of 2 bases from V and 5 bases from J, the junction contained 5 bases not matched to a gene. CDR1 is MNHEY and CDR2 is SMNVEV in the germline V gene (reference sequence). The CDR3 DNA sequence: TGTGCCAGCAGTTTAACCGACAGGGGCGACAATGAGCAGTTCTTC. It yields the protein CASSLTDRGDNEQFF.

This clone was seen only a few times. This chain connects TRBV2 to TRBJ1-6; no clear D gene. The CDR3 is 13 amino acids. The germline V gene has CDR1 SNHLY and CDR2 FYNNEI. Trimming cost V 6 bases and J 10 bases, with 13 bases left between them. In DNA, the CDR3 is TGTGCCAGCAGCACTGGACTCTGGTCACCCCTCCACTTT. This encodes CASSTGLWSPLHF.